These 17 T cell receptor beta chains came from one sample sequenced in a study of blood T cell repertoires in COVID-19 (dated by TCRdb to the early 2020s). The library relied on the immunoSEQ multiplex PCR assay. TCRdb limited this immuneACCESS table to in-frame rearrangements with V and J called. A share of clones is missing; checked studies link under half to unresolved V genes, and the rest is unexplained. This sample gives some 140,000 clones in total; nearly 80% of them show up just once. The top ten clonotypes cover 1.5% to 2% of the sample. Sequencing used peripheral blood. Receptors were obtained from an elderly man with acute or convalescent COVID-19.

The chain combines TRBV3-1 (or the pseudogene TRBV3-2) with TRBJ1-4; D call uncertain. In germline, CDR1 is LGHDT, CDR2 YNNKEL (reference sequence). V was pared by 2 bases and J by 3 bases, with 7 bases between. The CDR3 totals 14 residues. The CDR3 coding sequence is TGTGCCAGCAGCCAACGGTCTGCTAATGAAAAACTGTTTTTT. Residues: CASSQRSANEKLFF.

The genes are TRBV3-1 (or the pseudogene TRBV3-2) and TRBJ2-5, with D perhaps TRBD1 (5 bases). Trimming stripped 1 base from V and 2 bases from J, with 11 bases between. CDR3 length: 15 amino acids. Germline V gives CDR1 LGHDT, CDR2 YNNKEL (reference sequence). CDR3 loop: CASSQAGSPQETQYF. CDR3 DNA sequence: TGTGCCAGCAGCCAAGCAGGGTCTCCTCAAGAGACCCAGTACTTC.

Worth noting for this clone: Different DNA sequences within this sample yield the same CDR3. V gene TRBV5-1 combines with J gene TRBJ2-7; TRBD2 matches at 10 bases. From germline, CDR1 is SGHRS and CDR2 YFSETQ. The CDR3 contains 16 residues. CDR3 sequence (DNA): TGCGCCAGCAGCTGGGGAGACACTAGCGGGGCTTACGAGCAGTATGTC. This codes for CASSWGDTSGAYEQYV.

The chain employs TRBV5-1 and TRBJ1-4; TRBD1 matches at 10 bases. The CDR3 extends over 16 amino acids. Germline lookup yields CDR1 SGHRS and CDR2 YFSETQ. The trim removed 0 bases at V and 5 bases at J, leaving 4 bases unmatched. For the CDR3, the DNA is TGCGCCAGCAGCTTGGGACAGGGGGCCCCAAATGAAAAACTGTTTTTT. It is translated as CASSLGQGAPNEKLFF. The full variable domain, with the rest looked up from reference TRBV5-1 and TRBJ1-4, is KAGVTQTPRYLIKTRGQQVTLSCSPISGHRSVSWYQQTPGQGLQFLFEYFSETQRNKGNFPGRFSGRQFSNSRSEMNVSTLELGDSALYLCASSLGQGAPNEKLFFGSGTQLSVL.

V gene TRBV4-2 combines with J gene TRBJ2-1, with TRBD1 matching over 8 bases. V lost 1 base, J lost 0 bases, and 2 bases stayed unmatched. CDR3 length: 16 residues. The germline V gene encodes CDR1 LGHNA and CDR2 YNFKEQ. DNA of the CDR3: TGTGCCAGCAGCCAAGGGACAGGGAACTCCTACAATGAGCAGTTCTTC. It encodes CASSQGTGNSYNEQFF.

J is TRBJ2-1 and V is TRBV7-9; TRBD2 matches at 7 bases. CDR1 and CDR2 (germline): SEHNR, FQNEAQ (reference sequence). V was pared by 5 bases and J by 12 bases, with 16 bases of the junction left unmatched. The CDR3 runs 15 residues. The CDR3 DNA reads as TGTGCCAGCAGCCTCTTGATCGGGGGGAATGAAGGGCAGTTCTTC. It translates to CASSLLIGGNEGQFF.

The chain is built from TRBV27 and TRBJ2-3, with 9 bases that match TRBD2. The J segment lost 5 bases and the V segment lost 6 bases, leaving 9 bases of the junction unmatched. Germline V CDR1 and CDR2: MNHEY, SMNVEV (reference sequence). The CDR3 extends over 15 amino acids. The CDR3 loop is CASSLGLARVDTQYF. Here the CDR3 DNA reads TGTGCCAGCAGCCTGGGACTAGCCCGAGTAGATACGCAGTATTTT.

This clone was recorded many times. This chain joins TRBV2 and TRBJ1-5, with 11 bases fitting TRBD1. With V trimmed by 6 bases and J by 2 bases, 6 bases remained unmatched. CDR1 is SNHLY, CDR2 FYNNEI, per germline. CDR3 length: 16 residues. The CDR3 region has the DNA TGTGCCAGCAGCGGACAGGGGGCGTGGGGCAATCAGCCCCAGCATTTT. Protein product: CASSGQGAWGNQPQHF.

V usage is TRBV11-2 and J usage is TRBJ1-2; the D is unclear. V gave up 6 bases and J gave up 0 bases, with 17 bases separating them. Germline V lookup: CDR1 SGHAT, CDR2 FQNNGV. This CDR3 has 16 residues. CDR3 nucleotide sequence: TGTGCCAGCAGATCTGGTTGGGTCGGGGCTAACTATGGCTACACCTTC. Translated: CASRSGWVGANYGYTF.

This clone appeared a single time. The V and J genes are TRBV9 and TRBJ2-1; no firm D call. In germline, CDR1 is SGDLS, CDR2 YYNGEE. The CDR3 is 13 residues long. The V end lost 1 base, the J end lost 7 bases, and 9 bases lay between the germline ends. The CDR3 region has the DNA TGTGCCAGCAGCGTAATCGGTGAGAATGAGCAGTTCTTC. Translated, it gives CASSVIGENEQFF.

The CDR3 reads CASTGQGAGDTQYF. The CDR3 region has the DNA TGTGCCAGCACTGGACAGGGGGCGGGAGATACGCAGTATTTT. The chain is built from TRBV27 and TRBJ2-3; TRBD1 matches at 11 bases. Trimming removed 7 bases from V and 5 bases from J; junction bases left unmatched: 5. The germline CDR1 and CDR2 sequences are MNHEY and SMNVEV (reference sequence). The CDR3 contains 14 residues.

This clone was picked up a small number of times. The genes are TRBV27 and TRBJ1-6; TRBD1 might be the D (5 bases). The V end was cut by 3 bases, the J end by 7 bases, with 10 bases between. This CDR3 has 14 amino acids. Germline-derived CDR1 and CDR2 are MNHEY and SMNVEV (reference sequence). The CDR3 here is CASSFDSGNSPLHF. The CDR3 nucleotides are TGTGCCAGCAGTTTTGACAGTGGGAATTCACCCCTCCACTTT.

The V call is TRBV28, the J call TRBJ2-3; 12 bases map to TRBD2. V lost 4 bases and J lost 6; bases outside the gene matches: 5. This CDR3 region has 15 residues. Germline CDR1 and CDR2: MDHEN and SYDVKM. CDR3 in amino acids: CASSSSGGARDTQYF. For the CDR3, the DNA is TGTGCCAGCAGTTCTAGCGGGGGGGCCCGGGATACGCAGTATTTT.

This clone came up a few times. The chain combines TRBV10-3 with TRBJ2-7; 10 bases fit TRBD2. CDR3 length: 15 amino acids. The trim removed 6 bases at V and 5 bases at J, leaving 10 bases unmatched. In germline, CDR1 is ENHRY, CDR2 SYGVKD. The CDR3 nucleotides read TGTGCCATCAGAGACCAGCGGGGGGGCCGAAACGAGCAGTACTTC. Amino acid sequence: CAIRDQRGGRNEQYF.

A note on this clone: Other DNA sequences of this sample code for an identical CDR3. The chain combines TRBV18 with TRBJ1-1; D ambiguous. V was pared by 6 bases and J by 1 base, with 9 bases between. The CDR3 length is 13 residues. CDR1 KGHSH and CDR2 LQKENI come from the germline V gene. The CDR3 here is CASSPTENTEAFF. The CDR3 nucleotides read TGTGCCAGCTCGCCTACAGAGAACACTGAAGCTTTCTTT.

This rearrangement joins TRBV7-8 to TRBJ1-2; D not certain. This CDR3 contains 14 residues. Germline CDR1 reads SGHVS; CDR2 reads FQNEAQ. V was clipped by 5 bases and J by 1 base, with 11 bases between them. The CDR3 sequence is CASSPEAVNYGYTF. The CDR3 DNA is TGTGCCAGCAGCCCAGAGGCGGTTAACTATGGCTACACCTTC.

The chain links TRBV6-1 to TRBJ1-1; perhaps TRBD1 as D (5 bases). Trimming took 3 bases from V and 2 from J, leaving 13 bases between them. Germline V gene data show CDR1 as MNHNS and CDR2 as SASEGT. The CDR3 spans 15 residues. The CDR3 coding sequence is TGTGCCAGCAGTGATGGGGGGACCGGCAACACTGAAGCTTTCTTT. Encoded protein: CASSDGGTGNTEAFF.